This is a list of T cell receptor beta chains from one sample in a study of CD8 T cells in Susac syndrome. MiXCR, run by TCRdb on the immunoSEQ multiplex PCR reads, gives a single entry per CDR3 protein. The data hold 250,000 to 300,000 distinct CDR3 sequences, with about 82% observed a single time. The source material was CD8+ T cells from PBMCs. The receptors come from a human donor with multiple sclerosis. Each CDR3 is given with its conserved first and last residue. A D gene is named only where the DNA matches it firmly.

TRBJ2-1 | TRBV29-1 | - | CSVEGRASEQFF
TRBJ2-7 | TRBV29-1 | - | CSVETIGAEQYF
TRBJ2-5 | TRBV14 | - | CASSQEVAEETQYF
TRBJ1-1 | TRBV28 | - | CVSGLSTEAFF
TRBJ1-2 | TRBV6-2/TRBV6-3 | - | CASSLNPGYGYTF
TRBJ2-7 | TRBV27 | TRBD1 | CASSFTGTGDDEQYF
TRBJ2-6 | TRBV28 | - | CASSLRPAWYGANVLTF
TRBJ2-2 | TRBV4-1 | - | CASSQDAYTGELFF
TRBJ2-7 | TRBV14 | - | CASSQDPGGGEQYF
TRBJ1-5 | TRBV20-1 | - | CSAFPDRSNQPQHF
TRBJ2-7 | TRBV15 | - | CATSKKGREQYF
TRBJ2-1 | TRBV6-2/TRBV6-3 | - | CASSQKPGRHTYNEQFF
TRBJ2-1 | TRBV30 | - | CAWRGMTTGNEQFF
TRBJ1-4 | TRBV23-1 | TRBD1 | CASRSGGRGIEEKLFF
TRBJ2-7 | TRBV15 | - | CATSLPGYEQYF
TRBJ2-7 | TRBV21-1 | - | CASSKGTMTSYEQYF
TRBJ1-2 | TRBV7-9 | - | CASSLAGRGASHRDGYTF
TRBJ2-2 | TRBV19 | - | CASSIGLYPSSRDTGELFF
TRBJ2-5 | TRBV9 | TRBD1 | CASSKEGGLETQYF
TRBJ1-5 | TRBV9 | - | CASSAGGSLSNQPQHF
TRBJ2-7 | TRBV28 | TRBD1 | CASSWTGSNEQYF
TRBJ2-1 | TRBV24-1 | TRBD2 | CATSDLPSASGRYEQFF
TRBJ2-4 | TRBV3-1 | TRBD1 | CASQGTGSQLAKNIQYF
TRBJ1-2 | TRBV7-9 | - | CTLLRDTDYGYTF
TRBJ1-2 | TRBV27 | TRBD1 | CASSSGTGSNYGYTF
TRBJ2-3 | TRBV6-5 | TRBD2 | CASSHATSGSYTDTQYF
TRBJ2-1 | TRBV27 | TRBD1 | CASLSNDRGSYNEQFF
TRBJ2-3 | TRBV24-1 | TRBD2 | CATSDLQGLAGAQYF
TRBJ1-1 | TRBV6-5 | TRBD1 | CASSLGQNYNTEAFF
TRBJ1-1 | TRBV19 | - | CASSMHWDNTEAFF
TRBJ2-3 | TRBV7-2 | - | CASSLDPGEYF
TRBJ2-7 | TRBV20-1 | - | CSASQGIKVCEQYF
TRBJ1-2 | TRBV6-5 | - | CASSSAYGYTF
TRBJ1-2 | TRBV5-4 | - | CASSLSVSFYGYTF
TRBJ2-2 | TRBV6-5 | TRBD2 | CASSYALLAGGHTGELFF
TRBJ2-1 | TRBV27 | - | CASSWSSATSSYNEQFF
TRBJ1-1 | TRBV28 | TRBD1 | CASSSPTGDTEAFF